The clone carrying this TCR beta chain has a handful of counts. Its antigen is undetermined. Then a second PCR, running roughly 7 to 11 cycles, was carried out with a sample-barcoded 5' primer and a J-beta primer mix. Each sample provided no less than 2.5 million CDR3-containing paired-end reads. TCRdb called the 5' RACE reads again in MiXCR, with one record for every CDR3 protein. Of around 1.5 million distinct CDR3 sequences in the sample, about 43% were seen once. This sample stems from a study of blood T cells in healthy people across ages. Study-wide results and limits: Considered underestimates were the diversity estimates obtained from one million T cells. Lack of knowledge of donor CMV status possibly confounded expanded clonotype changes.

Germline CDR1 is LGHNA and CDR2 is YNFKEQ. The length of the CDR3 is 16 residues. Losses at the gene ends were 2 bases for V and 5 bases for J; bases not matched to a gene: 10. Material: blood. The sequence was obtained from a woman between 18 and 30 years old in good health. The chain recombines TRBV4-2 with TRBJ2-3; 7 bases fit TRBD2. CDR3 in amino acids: CASSQLGRESQDTQYF. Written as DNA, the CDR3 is TGTGCCAGCAGCCAATTAGGGCGGGAGTCCCAAGATACGCAGTATTTT.